Each of the 2 T cell receptor beta chains below was sequenced from the same sample in a study of blood T cell repertoires in COVID-19. The protocol was immunoSEQ multiplex PCR, while the TCRdb copy is restricted to in-frame clones and leaves out a portion. The table records fewer than 300,000 clones, roughly nine tenths of them present only once. The sample consisted of peripheral blood. The receptors stem from a man aged 60-69 years who had recovered from COVID-19.

The rearrangement links TRBV9 to TRBJ2-1; D ambiguous. The V end lost 4 bases, the J end lost 2 bases, and 10 bases lay between the germline ends. In germline, CDR1 is SGDLS, CDR2 YYNGEE. The length of the CDR3 is 14 residues. This chain's CDR3 is CASSPPRAYNEQFF. CDR3 DNA: TGTGCCAGCAGCCCGCCCCGGGCCTACAATGAGCAGTTCTTC.

V is TRBV9 and J is TRBJ2-5, with 12 bases that match TRBD2. The CDR3 contains 16 residues. Germline CDR1 is SGDLS and CDR2 is YYNGEE. Trimming removed 4 bases from V and 0 bases from J; junction bases left unmatched: 4. CDR3 amino acids: CASSTLAGGYQETQYF. The CDR3 coding sequence is TGTGCCAGCAGCACCCTAGCGGGGGGGTACCAAGAGACCCAGTACTTC.